The clone carrying this T cell receptor (beta chain) has just a few counts. Its antigen is undetermined. The sample comes from a study of CD8+CD57+ T cells in acquired aplastic anemia. Study-level background: Mean yield of DNA from sorted CD4+ and CD8+ cells was 3 to 3.5 ug.

Profiles of TCR beta VDJ and CDR3 were generated from a genomic DNA template. TCRdb fed the reads into MiXCR, producing one record per CDR3 protein. The sample lists about 190,000 distinct CDR3 sequences; around half were seen once. Only patients with CD8+CD57+ cell expansion on flow cytometry were chosen for sequencing. Every patient had severe acquired aplastic anemia. This CDR3 region has 15 residues. Trimming took 8 bases from V and 9 from J; bases not matched to a gene: 16. The germline V gene has CDR1 SQVTM and CDR2 ANQGSEA. Whole-study results and caveats: Roughly 31 was the count of CD8+ CDR3 sequences that patients shared with controls.

Specimen: sorted CD4+, CD8+, or CD8+CD57+ T cells (not recorded which) from PBMCs. V usage is TRBV29-1 and J usage is TRBJ2-1; 10 bases line up with TRBD2. The receptor comes from a human donor with aplastic anemia. CDR3 nucleotides: TGCAGCAGTTACTCGGGTCTAGCGGGAGCGCGTGAGCAGTTCTTC. Protein sequence: CSSYSGLAGAREQFF.